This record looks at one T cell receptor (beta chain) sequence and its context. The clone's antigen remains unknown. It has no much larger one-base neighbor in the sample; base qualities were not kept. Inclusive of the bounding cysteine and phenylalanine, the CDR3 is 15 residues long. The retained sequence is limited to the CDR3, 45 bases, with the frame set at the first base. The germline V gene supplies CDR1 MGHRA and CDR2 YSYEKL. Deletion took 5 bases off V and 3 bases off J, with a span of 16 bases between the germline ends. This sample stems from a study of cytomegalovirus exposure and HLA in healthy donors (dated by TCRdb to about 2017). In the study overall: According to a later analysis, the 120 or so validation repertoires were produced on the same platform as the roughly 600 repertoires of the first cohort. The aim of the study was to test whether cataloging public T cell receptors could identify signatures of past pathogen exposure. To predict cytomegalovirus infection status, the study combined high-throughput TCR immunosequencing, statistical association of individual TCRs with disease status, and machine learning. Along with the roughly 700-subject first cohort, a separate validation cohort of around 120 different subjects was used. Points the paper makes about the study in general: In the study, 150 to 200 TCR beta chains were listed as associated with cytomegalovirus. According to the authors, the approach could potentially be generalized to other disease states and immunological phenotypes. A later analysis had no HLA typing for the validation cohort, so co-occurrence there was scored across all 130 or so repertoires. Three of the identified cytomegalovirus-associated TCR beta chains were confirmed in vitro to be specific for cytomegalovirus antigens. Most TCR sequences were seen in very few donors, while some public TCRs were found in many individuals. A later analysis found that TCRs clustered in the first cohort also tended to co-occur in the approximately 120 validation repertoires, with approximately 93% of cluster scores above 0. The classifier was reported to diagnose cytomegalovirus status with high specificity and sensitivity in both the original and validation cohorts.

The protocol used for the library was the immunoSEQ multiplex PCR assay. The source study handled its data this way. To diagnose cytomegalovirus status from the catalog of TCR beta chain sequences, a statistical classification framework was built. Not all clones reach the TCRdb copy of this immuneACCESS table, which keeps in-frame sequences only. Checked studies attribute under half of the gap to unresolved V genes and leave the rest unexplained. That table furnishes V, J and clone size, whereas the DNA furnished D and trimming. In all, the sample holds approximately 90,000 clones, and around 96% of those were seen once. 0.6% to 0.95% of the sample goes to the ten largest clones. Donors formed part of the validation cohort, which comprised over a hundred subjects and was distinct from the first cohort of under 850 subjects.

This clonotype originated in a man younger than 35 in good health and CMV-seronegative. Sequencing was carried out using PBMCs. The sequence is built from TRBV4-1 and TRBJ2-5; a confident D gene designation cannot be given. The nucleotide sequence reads TGCGCCAGCAGCGTCACTCCCGAAATGGAAGAGACCCAGTACTTC. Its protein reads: CASSVTPEMEETQYF.